This passage covers 30 T cell receptor beta chains from one sample sequenced in a study of monozygotic twins with inflammatory bowel disease. After re-calling the 5' RACE reads, TCRdb lists one entry per CDR3 protein, DNA absent. The sample's table shows around 140,000 distinct CDR3 sequences. Sequencing was carried out using blood. The receptors were sampled from a human donor with ulcerative colitis or Crohn's disease, or a healthy co-twin of an affected twin (not recorded which).

The chain combines TRBV7-8 with TRBJ2-6; TCRdb designates TRBD1, a call that cannot be tested without DNA. Germline-derived CDR1 and CDR2 are SGHVS and FQNEAQ. CDR3 length equals 18 residues. CDR3 residues: CASSSPTGIRSGANVLTF.

The chain is built from TRBV6-1 and TRBJ2-7; TCRdb gives TRBD1 as the D gene, but with no DNA this cannot be confirmed. CDR3 length: 15 amino acids. Germline CDR1 reads MNHNS; CDR2 reads SASEGT. This chain's CDR3 is CASSASGTGGIEQYF.

The V and J genes are TRBV5-1 and TRBJ1-2. Germline-derived CDR1 and CDR2 are SGHRS and YFSETQ. The CDR3 consists of 15 residues. CDR3 region: CASKPGGNTNYGYTF.

V and J are TRBV12-3 or TRBV12-4 and TRBJ2-2; TCRdb indicates TRBD2, and absent DNA this call remains unverified. The CDR3 totals 17 residues. CDR3 protein: CASSPFGGGLNTGELFF.

The chain links TRBV29-1 to TRBJ2-3; TCRdb reports TRBD2, a call that lacks DNA to check it against. The CDR3 is made up of 16 amino acids. CDR1 is SQVTM, CDR2 ANQGSEA, per germline. The CDR3 loop reads CSVVGRLAGSTDTQYF.

The rearrangement links TRBV7-6 to TRBJ2-3; absent DNA, TCRdb's TRBD1 call cannot be checked. This CDR3 contains 14 residues. Germline values: CDR1 SGHVS, CDR2 FNYEAQ. The CDR3 spells CASSLNRVGDTQYF.

The rearrangement links TRBV24-1 to TRBJ2-7; TCRdb names TRBD1, which stays unverified in the absence of DNA. Germline V gene data show CDR1 as KGHDR and CDR2 as SFDVKD. CDR3 length: 14 residues. CDR3 in amino acids: CATSDQGQGYEQYF.

The chain carries TRBV6-5 and TRBJ2-3; TCRdb gives TRBD1 as the D gene, but with no DNA this cannot be confirmed. Germline CDR1 and CDR2: MNHEY and SVGAGI. The CDR3 runs to 16 residues. CDR3: CASSYSRGARADTQYF.

The V call is TRBV5-1, the J call TRBJ2-2. Germline loops: CDR1 SGHRS, CDR2 YFSETQ. This CDR3 is 13 amino acids long. The CDR3 sequence: CASRPQDTGELFF.

The rearrangement uses TRBV5-1 and TRBJ2-3. Germline loops: CDR1 SGHRS, CDR2 YFSETQ. The CDR3 extends over 15 amino acids. CDR3 amino acids: CASSLLVGNTDTQYF. Full variable domain (remainder filled in from reference TRBV5-1 and TRBJ2-3): KAGVTQTPRYLIKTRGQQVTLSCSPISGHRSVSWYQQTPGQGLQFLFEYFSETQRNKGNFPGRFSGRQFSNSRSEMNVSTLELGDSALYLCASSLLVGNTDTQYFGPGTRLTVL.

V usage is TRBV5-1 and J usage is TRBJ1-6; lacking DNA, the TRBD1 call made by TCRdb goes unchecked. Germline V gives CDR1 SGHRS, CDR2 YFSETQ. CDR3 length: 13 residues. The CDR3 sequence is CASSRDRNSPLHF.

The rearrangement joins TRBV6-5 to TRBJ2-3; TCRdb lists TRBD1, though no DNA is available to test this call. The CDR3 contains 15 residues. Germline CDR1 MNHEY, CDR2 SVGAGI. The CDR3 here is CASSYPSGATDTQYF.

This rearrangement joins TRBV10-3 to TRBJ2-3; TCRdb's D call, TRBD1, is unchecked because there is no DNA. CDR3 length: 20 residues. Germline V lookup: CDR1 ENHRY, CDR2 SYGVKD. The CDR3 sequence is CAIKIFTTGSWEGGTDTQYF.

The rearrangement uses TRBV12-3 or TRBV12-4 and TRBJ2-7; TCRdb's D call of TRBD1 is untestable without DNA. This CDR3 is 14 amino acids long. The CDR3: CASSRGGGTYEQYF.

The CDR3 loop is CASSTTGQGADTQNF. The rearrangement joins TRBV5-1 to TRBJ2-3; TCRdb calls TRBD1, which cannot be checked without DNA. The CDR3 is 15 amino acids. Per germline, CDR1 SGHRS and CDR2 YFSETQ.

V and J are TRBV7-2 and TRBJ2-1; TCRdb designates TRBD1, a call that cannot be tested without DNA. This CDR3 is 11 amino acids long. Looked up from germline, CDR1 is SGHTA and CDR2 is FQGNSA. The CDR3 spells CAGQGQREQFF.

V usage is TRBV5-1 and J usage is TRBJ2-5; as DNA is missing, the TRBD1 call by TCRdb cannot be tested. Germline V gives CDR1 SGHRS, CDR2 YFSETQ. This CDR3 spans 15 amino acids. The chain's CDR3 is CASSSGSGQEETQYF.

V and J are TRBV5-5 and TRBJ1-2; TCRdb outputs TRBD1, but without DNA this stays unchecked. Looked up from germline, CDR1 is SGHKS and CDR2 is YYEKEE (reference sequence). This CDR3 comprises 16 residues. The CDR3 region is CASSLVTGGSRYGYTF. The variable domain in full, completed from reference TRBV5-5 and TRBJ1-2, reads DAGVTQSPTHLIKTRGQQVTLRCSPISGHKSVSWYQQVLGQGPQFIFQYYEKEERGRGNFPDRFSARQFPNYSSELNVNALLLGDSALYLCASSLVTGGSRYGYTFGSGTRLTVV.

CDR3 in amino acids: CASSLDTGELFF. The genes are TRBV7-8 and TRBJ2-2. The V gene's germline CDR1 is SGHVS and CDR2 FQNEAQ. This CDR3 has 12 residues.

V gene TRBV7-8 combines with J gene TRBJ2-3; TCRdb outputs TRBD1, but without DNA this stays unchecked. The CDR3 runs to 16 residues. From germline, CDR1 is SGHVS and CDR2 FQNEAQ. This chain's CDR3 is CASSFDRARGTDTQYF. Using reference TRBV7-8 and TRBJ2-3 for the parts outside the CDR3, the full variable domain is GAGVSQSPRYKVAKRGQDVALRCDPISGHVSLFWYQQALGQGPEFLTYFQNEAQLDKSGLPSDRFFAERPEGSVSTLKIQRTQQEDSAVYLCASSFDRARGTDTQYFGPGTRLTVL.

V and J are TRBV5-4 and TRBJ2-2; lacking DNA, the TRBD2 call made by TCRdb goes unchecked. The CDR3 covers 16 residues. Germline CDR1 and CDR2: SGHNT and YYREEE (reference sequence). The CDR3: CASSSAERRNTGELFF.

The chain uses TRBV6-2 or TRBV6-3 and TRBJ2-5; with no DNA, the TCRdb D assignment of TRBD2 cannot be verified. Per the germline V gene, CDR1 is MNHEY and CDR2 is SVGEGT. The CDR3 runs 21 residues. CDR3: CASSYPTTGTSGVAKVETQYF.

The rearrangement joins TRBV7-9 to TRBJ2-7; as DNA is missing, the TRBD1 call by TCRdb cannot be tested. The germline CDR1 and CDR2 sequences are SEHNR and FQNEAQ (reference sequence). The CDR3 extends over 17 amino acids. CDR3 region: CASSLAWQGSFDYEQYF.

The CDR3: CASSLADFPPTDTQYF. The rearrangement uses TRBV14 and TRBJ2-3. CDR3 length: 16 amino acids. CDR1 and CDR2 (germline): SGHDN, FVKESK.

V is TRBV7-2 and J is TRBJ2-5. Germline V gene sequence: CDR1 SGHTA, CDR2 FQGNSA. This CDR3 spans 15 amino acids. The CDR3 loop is CASSPRAVFQETQYF.

The chain combines TRBV18 with TRBJ2-2; TCRdb returns TRBD2, unconfirmable since there is no DNA. This CDR3 region has 16 residues. Germline V gene sequence: CDR1 KGHSH, CDR2 LQKENI. The chain's CDR3 is CASSPSSTQYTGELFF.

The V call is TRBV30, the J call TRBJ2-7; TCRdb indicates TRBD1, and absent DNA this call remains unverified. This CDR3 has 16 residues. The germline CDR1 and CDR2 sequences are GTSNPN and SVGIG (reference sequence). CDR3 sequence: CAWNGIGIGTRYEQYF.

This chain uses TRBV5-1 with TRBJ2-3; TCRdb picks TRBD1, but there is no DNA to check that call. The CDR3 is 14 residues long. CDR1 is SGHRS, CDR2 YFSETQ, per germline. The CDR3 loop is CASSSTGVTDTQYF.

The V call is TRBV30, the J call TRBJ2-7; TCRdb names TRBD1, which stays unverified in the absence of DNA. The CDR3 has 15 amino acids. Looked up from germline, CDR1 is GTSNPN and CDR2 is SVGIG (reference sequence). The CDR3 loop reads CAWSVRDRDGYEQYF.

The chain joins TRBV7-9 to TRBJ2-2. The length of the CDR3 is 11 residues. From germline, CDR1 is SEHNR and CDR2 FQNEAQ (reference sequence). CDR3: CASRSSGELFF.